Listed here are 3 T cell receptor beta chains from one sample, sequenced in a study of response to subunit inactivated influenza vaccine. In TCRdb, the RT-PCR reads were re-called with MiXCR into one record per CDR3 protein. The profile shows 550,000 to 650,000 distinct CDR3 sequences, about 10% of them singletons. The specimen was PBMCs from blood, collected on the day of vaccination. These receptors came from a man aged 50-59 years who received an inactivated influenza vaccine.

This clonotype came up a few times. The V call is TRBV29-1, the J call TRBJ1-1; D not certain. V lost 4 bases and J lost 0, with 9 bases in between. CDR1 is SQVTM and CDR2 is ANQGSEA in the germline V gene. CDR3 length: 13 residues. The CDR3 here is CSVALQLNTEAFF. CDR3 bases: TGCAGCGTTGCTTTACAGTTGAACACTGAAGCTTTCTTT.

The rearrangement uses TRBV5-1 and TRBJ2-3, with 8 bases identical to TRBD1. The length of the CDR3 is 16 residues. Germline lookup yields CDR1 SGHRS and CDR2 YFSETQ. V gave up 7 bases and J gave up 0 bases; unmatched junction bases: 10. CDR3 residues: CASAYGQGTSTDTQYF. The DNA for the CDR3 is TGCGCCAGCGCCTATGGACAGGGAACGAGCACAGATACGCAGTATTTT.

Of note for this clonotype: A much larger clone sits a single nucleotide away, making a read error possible. The J gene is TRBJ2-3, the V gene TRBV24-1; no definite D call. The J call could be wrong; TRBJ1-5 is a better fit for the DNA end. CDR3 size: 14 residues. Germline V gives CDR1 KGHDR, CDR2 SFDVKD. CDR3 in amino acids: CATSDLKGLDTQHF. The DNA of the CDR3 is TGTGCCACCAGTGATTTGAAGGGCCTAGATACGCAGCATTTT.